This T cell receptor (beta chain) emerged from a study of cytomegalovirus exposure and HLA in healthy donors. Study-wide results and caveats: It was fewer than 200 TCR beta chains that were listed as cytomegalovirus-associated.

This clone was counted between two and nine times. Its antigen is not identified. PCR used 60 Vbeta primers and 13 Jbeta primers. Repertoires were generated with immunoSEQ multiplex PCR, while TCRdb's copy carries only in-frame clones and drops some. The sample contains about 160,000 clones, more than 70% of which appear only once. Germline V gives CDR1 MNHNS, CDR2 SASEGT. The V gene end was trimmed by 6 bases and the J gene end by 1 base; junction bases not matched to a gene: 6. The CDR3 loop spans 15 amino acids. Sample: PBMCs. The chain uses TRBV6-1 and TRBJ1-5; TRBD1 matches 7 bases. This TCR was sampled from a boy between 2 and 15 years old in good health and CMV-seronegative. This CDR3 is CASSLGTASNQPQHF. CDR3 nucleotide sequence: TGTGCCAGCAGCCTCGGGACAGCCAGCAATCAGCCCCAGCATTTT.